Each of the 26 T cell receptor beta chains below was sequenced from the same sample in a study of shared clonotypes between healthy human individuals. The table came from immunoSEQ multiplex PCR; TCRdb's copy has only in-frame clones and leaves some out. In the table there are about 600,000 clones, more than 95% of which are singletons. Sequenced: naive CD4+ T cells sorted from blood. This sample's subset: CD45RA+ positively selected. These receptor sequences come from a woman in her 30s in good health.

The table lists this clone with a count of one. V is TRBV6-6 and J is TRBJ1-2; D is uncertain. CDR1 and CDR2 from the germline V gene are MNHNY and SVGAGI (reference sequence). With 11 bases removed from V and 3 bases from J, the gap between germline ends came to 16 bases. There are 13 residues in the CDR3. The CDR3 coding sequence is TGTGCCGGTCGGAGTTTTGGTCACTATGGCTACACCTTC. It translates to CAGRSFGHYGYTF.

The gene calls are TRBV7-9 and TRBJ1-1; 7 bases map to TRBD1. This CDR3 spans 14 amino acids. Germline CDR1 is SEHNR and CDR2 is FQNEAQ (reference sequence). The V gene end was trimmed by 5 bases and the J gene end by 0 bases; junction bases not matched to a gene: 3. CDR3: CASSLQGLNTEAFF. In nucleotides, the CDR3 is TGTGCCAGCAGCCTACAGGGGTTGAACACTGAAGCTTTCTTT.

The J gene is TRBJ1-1, the V gene TRBV7-9, with 8 bases identical to TRBD1. This CDR3 spans 15 amino acids. The J segment lost 3 bases and the V segment lost 6 bases, leaving 9 bases of the junction unmatched. The germline CDR1 and CDR2 sequences are SEHNR and FQNEAQ (reference sequence). CDR3 protein: CASSSPGGGDTEAFF. In DNA form, the CDR3 reads TGTGCCAGCAGTTCCCCAGGGGGCGGGGACACTGAAGCTTTCTTT.

The chain uses TRBV4-1 and TRBJ2-2; D is tentatively TRBD1 or TRBD2 (5 bases each). There are 15 residues in the CDR3. In germline, CDR1 is MGHRA, CDR2 YSYEKL. V was pared by 1 base and J by 6 bases, with 12 bases between. The CDR3 DNA reads as TGCGCCAGCAGCCAAGGGTCTCGGGGCCCCGGGGAGCTGTTTTTT. It specifies CASSQGSRGPGELFF.

Only one count was recorded for this clone. The rearrangement joins TRBV19 to TRBJ2-7; D gene unclear. CDR1 and CDR2 from the germline V gene are LNHDA and SQIVND (reference sequence). Trimming shortened V by 10 bases and J by 2 bases, and 12 bases separated the two germline ends. The CDR3 loop spans 12 amino acids. The chain's CDR3 is CATCDEAYEQYF. The CDR3 nucleotides read TGTGCCACCTGTGACGAAGCCTACGAGCAGTACTTC.

V gene TRBV6-1 combines with J gene TRBJ2-7; tentative D call: TRBD2 (6 bases). This CDR3 contains 16 residues. Trimming removed 0 bases at V and 7 bases at J, with 19 bases between. CDR1 MNHNS and CDR2 SASEGT come from the germline V gene. The DNA for the CDR3 is TGTGCCAGCAGTGAAGCAGGGGAGGTCGTTCGGTGGGAGCAGTACTTC. It codes for CASSEAGEVVRWEQYF.

The V gene is TRBV5-1, the J gene TRBJ2-3; TRBD2 is a possible D gene (6 bases). Germline-derived CDR1 and CDR2 are SGHRS and YFSETQ. The CDR3 has 14 residues. Trimming pared 4 bases from V and 5 bases from J, leaving 14 bases between. The CDR3 region has the DNA TGCGCCAGCAGCGGGGCGTTGGGGGGAGATACGCAGTATTTT. Translation: CASSGALGGDTQYF.

The chain is built from TRBV18 and TRBJ1-1; D might be TRBD1 (6 bases). The CDR3 length is 14 residues. Germline V gene lookup returns CDR1 KGHSH and CDR2 LQKENI. Trimming took 3 bases from V and 5 from J, leaving 13 bases between them. The CDR3 DNA reads TGTGCCAGCTCACCTCGGACAGAGATTACTGAAGCTTTCTTT. Translated, it gives CASSPRTEITEAFF.

This chain joins TRBV27 and TRBJ1-2, with a tentative D call TRBD1 (5 bases). V lost 8 bases, J lost 7 bases, and 17 bases lay in between. Germline V gene data show CDR1 as MNHEY and CDR2 as SMNVEV (reference sequence). The CDR3 runs 13 residues. CDR3 sequence: CASGTPRAFGYTF. DNA of the CDR3: TGTGCCAGCGGGACCCCCCGGGCCTTTGGCTACACCTTC.

This clone has a single count. The rearrangement links TRBV10-3 to TRBJ2-1; 9 bases are a match to TRBD1. The CDR3 runs to 15 residues. CDR1 is ENHRY and CDR2 is SYGVKD in the germline V gene. With 2 bases clipped from V and 10 bases from J, the junction kept 9 bases outside the gene matches. CDR3 region: CAISEGSQGAGEQFF. DNA of the CDR3: TGTGCCATCAGTGAGGGGTCACAGGGGGCAGGGGAGCAGTTCTTC.

The chain couples TRBV19 to TRBJ2-5, with unresolved D. Germline V gene sequence: CDR1 LNHDA, CDR2 SQIVND (reference sequence). The CDR3 covers 16 residues. The V end was cut by 5 bases, the J end by 1 base, with 17 bases between. The DNA of the CDR3 is TGTGCCAGTAGTTGGGCAGCACGGACCGCCCAAGAGACCCAGTACTTC. It yields the protein CASSWAARTAQETQYF.

This rearrangement joins TRBV5-1 to TRBJ2-7; TRBD1 matches 7 bases. Germline V gene lookup returns CDR1 SGHRS and CDR2 YFSETQ. J was trimmed by 0 bases and V by 0 bases; bases with no gene match: 12. The CDR3 consists of 18 residues. The CDR3 bases are TGCGCCAGCAGCTTGGAAATGATTGGGACAGCCCACTCCTACGAGCAGTACTTC. This codes for CASSLEMIGTAHSYEQYF.

This clone appeared once. The CDR3 is CASSRGEGAGQPQHF. Here the CDR3 DNA reads TGTGCCAGCAGCAGAGGAGAAGGGGCAGGACAGCCCCAGCATTTT. The genes are TRBV7-9 and TRBJ1-5; TRBD1 might be the D (5 bases). V lost 5 bases to trimming and J lost 7 bases, with 18 bases between them. Germline V gene data show CDR1 as SEHNR and CDR2 as FQNEAQ (reference sequence). The CDR3 has 15 amino acids.

In DNA form, the CDR3 reads TGTGCCACACTAGTTGGGCCCAACACCGGGGAGCTGTTTTTT. Its translation is CATLVGPNTGELFF. The chain is built from TRBV2 and TRBJ2-2, with D perhaps TRBD2 (5 bases). The germline V gene has CDR1 SNHLY and CDR2 FYNNEI. The germline V and J ends were trimmed by 10 bases and 2 bases, with 14 bases remaining between them. This CDR3 has 14 amino acids.

This clone appeared a single time. This chain uses TRBV11-2 with TRBJ1-3; D gene uncertain. Deletions cut 9 bases from V and 0 bases from J, with 9 bases between. From germline, CDR1 is SGHAT and CDR2 FQNNGV. This CDR3 is built from 13 residues. The CDR3 is CASKQYSGNTIYF. In DNA form, the CDR3 reads TGTGCCAGTAAACAGTACTCTGGAAACACCATATATTTT.

The chain couples TRBV18 to TRBJ2-7; TRBD1 aligns across 7 bases. This CDR3 has 14 residues. Losses at the gene ends were 3 bases for V and 1 base for J; bases not matched to a gene: 3. Germline V gene data show CDR1 as KGHSH and CDR2 as LQKENI. DNA of the CDR3: TGTGCCAGCTCACCGAAGACAGGGTCCTACGAGCAGTACTTC. The encoded protein is CASSPKTGSYEQYF.

This chain joins TRBV25-1 and TRBJ2-1; D gene ambiguous. The germline V and J ends were trimmed by 3 bases and 3 bases, with 12 bases remaining between them. The CDR3 totals 15 residues. Germline V gene lookup returns CDR1 MGHDK and CDR2 SYGVNS. The CDR3 coding sequence is TGTGCCAGCAGTGAGGTTTCTTCATACTACAATGAGCAGTTCTTC. Protein product: CASSEVSSYYNEQFF.

This rearrangement joins TRBV28 to TRBJ2-7; possibly TRBD1 or TRBD2 for D (5 bases each). This CDR3 is built from 13 residues. The ends were cut back, 5 bases at V and 4 bases at J, with 12 bases in the middle. Germline CDR1 and CDR2: MDHEN and SYDVKM. CDR3 residues: CASSGGIGYEQYF. CDR3 in DNA: TGTGCCAGCAGTGGGGGAATTGGATACGAGCAGTACTTC.

The genes are TRBV16 and TRBJ1-2, with a tentative D call TRBD1 (5 bases). V lost 2 bases and J lost 4, with 11 bases in between. The CDR3 is 14 amino acids. Germline V gives CDR1 KGHSY, CDR2 FQNENV. The CDR3 nucleotides are TGTGCCAGCAGCCAACTCGAGGGGAGCTATGGCTACACCTTC. It codes for CASSQLEGSYGYTF.

V usage is TRBV28 and J usage is TRBJ1-1, with no clear D. Between the trimmed V and J ends, which lost 6 bases and 0 bases, there was a span of 14 bases. CDR1 is MDHEN, CDR2 SYDVKM, per germline. The CDR3 runs to 15 residues. CDR3 nucleotide sequence: TGTGCCAGCAGCCTCCTCATTGATATGAACACTGAAGCTTTCTTT. This translates into CASSLLIDMNTEAFF.

V is TRBV7-9 and J is TRBJ1-1; the D is unclear. The CDR3 has 16 amino acids. Trimming took 4 bases from V and 4 from J, leaving 19 bases between them. Germline V gene data show CDR1 as SEHNR and CDR2 as FQNEAQ (reference sequence). The CDR3 bases are TGTGCCAGCAGCTCAGGACGTAGCCCGCCGGGCACTGAAGCTTTCTTT. Protein product: CASSSGRSPPGTEAFF.

The chain has TRBV28 and TRBJ1-2; D call uncertain. CDR1 is MDHEN and CDR2 is SYDVKM in the germline V gene. The CDR3 runs to 12 residues. Trimming left V 5 bases short and J 10 bases short, with 14 bases between. DNA of the CDR3: TGTGCCAGCAGTCTTGGGCCGTCCGTCTACACCTTC. This gives the protein CASSLGPSVYTF.

A single count supports this clone. V usage is TRBV7-7 and J usage is TRBJ2-3; perhaps D is TRBD1 or TRBD2 (6 bases each). The V gene's germline CDR1 is SSHAT and CDR2 FNYEAQ (reference sequence). This CDR3 region has 15 residues. V was clipped by 5 bases and J by 0 bases, with 12 bases between them. CDR3 bases: TGTGCCAGCAGCCGGGGGACAACTAGCACAGATACGCAGTATTTT. It yields the protein CASSRGTTSTDTQYF. Filled out from reference TRBV7-7 and TRBJ2-3, the complete variable domain reads GAGVSQSPRYKVTKRGQDVTLRCDPISSHATLYWYQQALGQGPEFLTYFNYEAQPDKSGLPSDRFSAERPEGSISTLTIQRTEQRDSAMYRCASSRGTTSTDTQYFGPGTRLTVL.

V and J are TRBV6-6 and TRBJ1-5; 7 bases are shared with TRBD1. The CDR3 length is 15 residues. Looked up from germline, CDR1 is MNHNY and CDR2 is SVGAGI (reference sequence). V lost 6 bases, J lost 3 bases, and 8 bases stayed unmatched. The CDR3 spells CASSPGTAINQPQHF. DNA for the CDR3: TGTGCCAGCAGCCCCGGGACAGCAATCAATCAGCCCCAGCATTTT.

J is TRBJ1-3 and V is TRBV11-2, with a tentative D call TRBD1 (5 bases). Trimming cost V 3 bases and J 3 bases, with 15 bases left between them. This CDR3 spans 16 amino acids. Germline CDR1 and CDR2: SGHAT and FQNNGV. The DNA for the CDR3 is TGTGCCAGCAGCTTTGGGGGGTGGGTCGGTGGAAACACCATATATTTT. Encoded protein: CASSFGGWVGGNTIYF.

The chain carries TRBV19 and TRBJ1-5; tentative D call: TRBD1 (6 bases). Between the trimmed V and J ends, which lost 8 bases and 3 bases, there was a span of 8 bases. Germline CDR1 is LNHDA and CDR2 is SQIVND (reference sequence). CDR3 size: 12 residues. The CDR3 sequence is CASGDNNQPQHF. CDR3 nucleotide sequence: TGTGCCAGTGGGGACAACAATCAGCCCCAGCATTTT.